The 5 T cell receptor beta chains listed next were all sequenced from one sample in a study of immune evolution from preneoplasia to lung adenocarcinoma. Assay: immunoSEQ multiplex PCR; the TCRdb copy retains only in-frame clones and omits some. The top ten clones hold around 6.1% of a sample with tens of thousands of clones, under 85% of them seen once. Sequenced: FFPE invasive lung adenocarcinoma tissue. These receptors all stem from a person in their 60s with lung adenocarcinoma.

This rearrangement joins TRBV4-2 to TRBJ2-1, with TRBD2 matching over 10 bases. V dropped 5 bases and J dropped 6; count of bases not matched to a gene: 10. Germline CDR1 reads LGHNA; CDR2 reads YNFKEQ. CDR3 size: 16 residues. The CDR3 protein is CASSLGGAGGFNEQFF. CDR3 DNA: TGTGCCAGCAGCTTGGGAGGAGCGGGAGGGTTCAATGAGCAGTTCTTC.

The rearrangement links TRBV30 to TRBJ2-5; the D is unclear. Germline CDR1 reads GTSNPN; CDR2 reads SVGIG (reference sequence). V lost 2 bases and J 1 base, leaving 5 bases between the germline ends. The CDR3 has 12 amino acids. The CDR3 sequence is CAWSIGQETQYF. Written as DNA, the CDR3 is TGTGCCTGGAGTATCGGCCAAGAGACCCAGTACTTC.

The gene calls are TRBV5-1 and TRBJ2-1; D not certain. The CDR3 loop spans 12 amino acids. V dropped 4 bases and J dropped 16 bases, with 18 bases sitting between them. CDR1 and CDR2 from the germline V gene are SGHRS and YFSETQ. The CDR3 is CASSPPGDWVFF. In nucleotides, the CDR3 is TGCGCCAGCAGCCCCCCTGGGGATTGGGTTTTCTTC.

The chain has TRBV11-2 and TRBJ1-4; 7 nucleotides line up with TRBD1. The CDR3 spans 15 residues. Trimming cost V 5 bases and J 7 bases; bases outside gene matches: 10. CDR1 is SGHAT, CDR2 FQNNGV, per germline. CDR3 in DNA: TGTGCCAGCAGCGATTTGCCAGGGGGTAGTGAAAAACTGTTTTTT. This encodes CASSDLPGGSEKLFF. The complete variable domain, with remaining parts taken from reference TRBV11-2 and TRBJ1-4, reads EAGVAQSPRYKIIEKRQSVAFWCNPISGHATLYWYQQILGQGPKLLIQFQNNGVVDDSQLPKDRFSAERLKGVDSTLKIQPAKLEDSAVYLCASSDLPGGSEKLFFGSGTQLSVL.

The chain couples TRBV11-3 to TRBJ1-1; no clear D. V was trimmed by 2 bases and J by 0 bases, leaving 7 bases between them. Germline V CDR1 and CDR2: SGHNT, YENEEA. This CDR3 contains 14 residues. CDR3 loop: CASSLRGMNTEAFF. As DNA, the CDR3 is TGTGCCAGCAGCTTACGGGGAATGAACACTGAAGCTTTCTTT.